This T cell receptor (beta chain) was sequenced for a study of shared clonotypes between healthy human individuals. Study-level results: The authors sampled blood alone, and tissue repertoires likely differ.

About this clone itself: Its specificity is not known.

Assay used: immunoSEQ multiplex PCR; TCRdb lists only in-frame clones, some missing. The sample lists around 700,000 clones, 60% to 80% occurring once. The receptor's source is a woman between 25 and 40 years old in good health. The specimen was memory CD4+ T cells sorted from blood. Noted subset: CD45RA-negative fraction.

Written as DNA, the CDR3 is TGTGCCAGCAGTTTTAAAGAGCCCCAGCATTTT. As protein: CASSFKEPQHF. The chain links TRBV28 to TRBJ1-5; no definite D call. This CDR3 contains 11 residues. Trimming removed 3 bases at V and 8 bases at J, with 5 bases between. The germline CDR1 and CDR2 sequences are MDHEN and SYDVKM.